This TCR beta chain is from a study of T cells in localized non-small cell lung cancer. The CDR3 has 14 residues. Trimming pared 0 bases from V and 6 bases from J, leaving 9 bases between. Germline V gene lookup returns CDR1 LNHNV and CDR2 YYDKDF (reference sequence). The data were produced by immunoSEQ multiplex PCR, yet TCRdb's version contains in-frame clones alone and is incomplete. The profile shows 3,000 to 4,000 clones, about 20% of them singletons. The source material was lung tumor tissue, sampled before any cancer treatment. The chain uses TRBV15 and TRBJ2-1; D gene uncertain. The TCR sequence derives from a female donor aged 60 or older with stage II lung adenocarcinoma. In DNA form, the CDR3 reads TGTGCCACCAGCAGAGACATCGTAGGCAATGAGCAGTTCTTC. Its protein product is CATSRDIVGNEQFF. The variable domain in full, completed from reference TRBV15 and TRBJ2-1, reads DAMVIQNPRYQVTQFGKPVTLSCSQTLNHNVMYWYQQKSSQAPKLLFHYYDKDFNNEADTPDNFQSRRPNTSFCFLDIRSPGLGDTAMYLCATSRDIVGNEQFFGPGTRLTVL.